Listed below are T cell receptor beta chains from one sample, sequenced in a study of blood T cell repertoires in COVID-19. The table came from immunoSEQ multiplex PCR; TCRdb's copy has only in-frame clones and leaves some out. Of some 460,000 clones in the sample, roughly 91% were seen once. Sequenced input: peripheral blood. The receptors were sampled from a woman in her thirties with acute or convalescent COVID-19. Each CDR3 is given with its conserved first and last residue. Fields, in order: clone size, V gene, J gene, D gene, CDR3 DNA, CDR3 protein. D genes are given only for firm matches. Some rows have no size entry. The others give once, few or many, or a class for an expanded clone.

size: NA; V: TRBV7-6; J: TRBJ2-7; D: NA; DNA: TGTGCCAGCAGCTTTCTGGGCCAATCCTACGAGCAGTACTTC; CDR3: CASSFLGQSYEQYF
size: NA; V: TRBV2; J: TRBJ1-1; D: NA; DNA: TGTGCCAGCAGTGAGCGGACTTTTGAAGCTTTCTTT; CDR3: CASSERTFEAFF
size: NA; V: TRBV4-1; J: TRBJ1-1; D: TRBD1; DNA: TGCGCCAGCAGGTCAGAGGGGGCTCCCACTGAAGCTTTCTTT; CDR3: CASRSEGAPTEAFF
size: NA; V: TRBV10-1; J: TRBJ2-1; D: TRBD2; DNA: TGCGCCAGCAGTACACTAGCGGGGGGCCTCGGTGAGCAGTTCTTC; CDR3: CASSTLAGGLGEQFF
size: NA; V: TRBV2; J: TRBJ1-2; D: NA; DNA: TGTGCCAGCAGTGAACGGGGGGCGAGGGGCTACACCTTC; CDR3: CASSERGARGYTF
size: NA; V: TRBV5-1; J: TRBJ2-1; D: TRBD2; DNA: TGCGCCAGCAGCTTGGAGGTTGCTAGCGGGGCAACCGGAGATGAGCAGTTCTTC; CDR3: CASSLEVASGATGDEQFF
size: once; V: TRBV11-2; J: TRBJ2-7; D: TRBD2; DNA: TGTGCCAGCAGCCACGGGACTAGCGGGTACGAGCAGTACTTC; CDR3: CASSHGTSGYEQYF
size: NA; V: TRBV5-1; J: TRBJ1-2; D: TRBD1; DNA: TGCGCCAGCAGCCTAGGGACAGCAAATGGCTACACCTTC; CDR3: CASSLGTANGYTF
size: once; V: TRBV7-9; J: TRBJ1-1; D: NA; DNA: TGTGCCAGCAGCTCCACTAAACTGAACACTGAAGCTTTCTTT; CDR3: CASSSTKLNTEAFF
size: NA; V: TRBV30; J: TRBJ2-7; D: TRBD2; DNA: TGTGCCTGGAGTGTACTAGCGAGCCCCTACGAGCAGTACTTC; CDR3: CAWSVLASPYEQYF
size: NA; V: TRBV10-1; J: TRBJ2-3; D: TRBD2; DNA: TGCGCCAGCAGTGACTCCGGGACTATGACAGATACGCAGTATTTT; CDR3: CASSDSGTMTDTQYF
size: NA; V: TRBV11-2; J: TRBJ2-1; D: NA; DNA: TGTGCCAGCAGCCACTACAATGAGCAGTTCTTC; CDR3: CASSHYNEQFF
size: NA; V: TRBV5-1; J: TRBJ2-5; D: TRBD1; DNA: TGCGCCAGCAGCTCGACAGGGGTGGAGACCCAGTACTTC; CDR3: CASSSTGVETQYF
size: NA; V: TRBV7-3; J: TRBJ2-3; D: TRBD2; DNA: TGTGCCAGCAGCCTGCTAGCGGCGAACACAGATACGCAGTATTTT; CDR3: CASSLLAANTDTQYF
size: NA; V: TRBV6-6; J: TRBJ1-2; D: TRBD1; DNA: TGTGCCAGCAGCCCAACAGGGGACTATGGCTACACCTTC; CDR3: CASSPTGDYGYTF
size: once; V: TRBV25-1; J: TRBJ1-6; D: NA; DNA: TGTGCCAGCAGTGAATTGGGGCCCGTCGATTCACCCCTCCACTTT; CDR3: CASSELGPVDSPLHF
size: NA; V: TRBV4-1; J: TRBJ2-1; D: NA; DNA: TGCGCCAGCAGCCCCTCACTAGGCTTCCAGTTCTTC; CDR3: CASSPSLGFQFF
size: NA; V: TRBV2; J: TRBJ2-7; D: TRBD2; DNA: TGTGCCAGCAGTTTCGGGGGGGGCCGGTCCTACGAGCAGTACTTC; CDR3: CASSFGGGRSYEQYF
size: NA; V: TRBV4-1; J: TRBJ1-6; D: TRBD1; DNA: TGCGCCAGCAGCCAAGGGACAGGGGCCTCCTATAATTCACCCCTCCACTTT; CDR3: CASSQGTGASYNSPLHF
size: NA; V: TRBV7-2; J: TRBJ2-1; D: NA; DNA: TGTGCCAGCAGCTACCCACTAGATTACTCCTACAATGAGCAGTTCTTC; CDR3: CASSYPLDYSYNEQFF
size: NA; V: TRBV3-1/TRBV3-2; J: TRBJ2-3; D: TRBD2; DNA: TGTGCCAGCAGCCAAGGCGGGGGGAAAACAGATACGCAGTATTTT; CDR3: CASSQGGGKTDTQYF
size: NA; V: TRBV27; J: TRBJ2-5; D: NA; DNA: TGTGCCAGCAGTTTATCGTTCGGGGAGACCCAGTACTTC; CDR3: CASSLSFGETQYF
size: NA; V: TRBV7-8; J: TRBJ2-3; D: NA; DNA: TGTGCCAGCAGCTTAGGTCGGGGAGTTGGCGATACGCAGTATTTT; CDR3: CASSLGRGVGDTQYF
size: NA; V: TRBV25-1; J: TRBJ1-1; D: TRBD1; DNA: TGTGCCAGCACCTCGGGACAGGGCCTCAAAGCTTTCTTT; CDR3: CASTSGQGLKAFF
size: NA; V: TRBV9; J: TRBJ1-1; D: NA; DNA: TGTGCCAGCAGCGTAGGTCCGAGGACTGAAGCTTTCTTT; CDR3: CASSVGPRTEAFF
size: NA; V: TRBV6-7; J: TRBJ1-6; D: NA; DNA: TGTGCCAGCAGCCCAATAGAGGATCGACCCCTCCACTTT; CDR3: CASSPIEDRPLHF
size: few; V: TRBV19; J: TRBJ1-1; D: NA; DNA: TGTGCCAGTAGTTCCAGACGCGGAACTGAAGCTTTCTTT; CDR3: CASSSRRGTEAFF